The clone carrying this T cell receptor beta chain was observed once. This specimen belongs to a study of blood T cell repertoires in COVID-19. Looking at the study overall: Acute and convalescent COVID-19 specimens originated in the United States, Italy and Spain. PBMCs, B-cell-depleted T cells, or T cells provided the cDNA or gDNA that made up the material.

Authors' methods: Reference gene primer amplification gave estimated nucleated cell counts. The protocol was immunoSEQ multiplex PCR, while the TCRdb copy is restricted to in-frame clones and leaves out a portion. V and J calls and clone size are as listed in that table; D and trimming were resolved from the DNA. Of around 58,000 clones in the sample, 80% to 95% were seen once. V was pared by 1 base and J by 3 bases, with 9 bases between. In germline, CDR1 is SGHTA, CDR2 FQGNSA. The length of the CDR3 is 14 residues. This rearrangement joins TRBV7-2 to TRBJ1-1; tentative D call: TRBD1 (5 bases). The TCR was taken from a human donor with active COVID-19. The donor label of this sample is uncertain. The sample comprised peripheral blood. The CDR3 sequence: CASSLGQFYTEAFF. CDR3 DNA sequence: TGTGCCAGCAGCTTAGGACAGTTCTACACTGAAGCTTTCTTT.